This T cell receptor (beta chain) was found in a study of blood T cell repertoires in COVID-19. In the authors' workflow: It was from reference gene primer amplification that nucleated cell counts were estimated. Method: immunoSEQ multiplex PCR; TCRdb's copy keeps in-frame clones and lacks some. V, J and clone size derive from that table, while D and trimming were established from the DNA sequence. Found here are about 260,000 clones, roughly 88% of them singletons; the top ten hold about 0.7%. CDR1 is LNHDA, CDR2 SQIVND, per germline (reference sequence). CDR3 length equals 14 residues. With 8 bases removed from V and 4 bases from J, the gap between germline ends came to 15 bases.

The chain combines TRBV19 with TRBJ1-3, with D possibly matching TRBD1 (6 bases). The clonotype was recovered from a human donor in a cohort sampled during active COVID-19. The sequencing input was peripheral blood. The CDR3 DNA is TGTGCCAGTCGACCCGGACAGAGAGGAAACACCATATATTTT. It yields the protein CASRPGQRGNTIYF.